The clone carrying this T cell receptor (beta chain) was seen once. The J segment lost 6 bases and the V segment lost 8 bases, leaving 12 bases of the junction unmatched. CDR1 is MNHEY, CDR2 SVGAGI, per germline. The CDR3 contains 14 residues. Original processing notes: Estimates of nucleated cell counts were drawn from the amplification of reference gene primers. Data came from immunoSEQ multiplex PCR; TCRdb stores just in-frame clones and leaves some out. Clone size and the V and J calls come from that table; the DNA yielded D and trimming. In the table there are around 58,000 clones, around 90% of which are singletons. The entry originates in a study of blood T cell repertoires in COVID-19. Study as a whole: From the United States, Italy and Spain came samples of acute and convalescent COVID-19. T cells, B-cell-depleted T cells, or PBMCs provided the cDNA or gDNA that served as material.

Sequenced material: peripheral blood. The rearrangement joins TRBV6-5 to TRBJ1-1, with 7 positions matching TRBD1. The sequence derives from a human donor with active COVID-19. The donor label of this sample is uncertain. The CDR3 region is CASFFPGQSSEAFF. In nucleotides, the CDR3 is TGTGCCAGCTTCTTTCCGGGACAGTCGTCTGAAGCTTTCTTT.